This entry lists 8 T cell receptor beta chains sequenced from one sample in a study of T cells in Graves' hyperthyroidism and ophthalmopathy. Using RNA transcripts as the source, TCR beta CDR3 regions were amplified. Primed by the HTBI set, a first-round RT-PCR was run on the TCR CDR3. TCRdb reprocessed the multiplex PCR reads via MiXCR and lists one record per CDR3 protein. The data contain under 750,000 distinct CDR3 sequences, approximately 19% of them singletons. Sequences were obtained from blood. The receptors here all came from a woman aged 45-59 years with Graves' hyperthyroidism that later progressed to Graves' ophthalmopathy.

This clonotype was counted between two and nine times. The chain employs TRBV7-6 and TRBJ1-6; D is perhaps TRBD1 (5 bases). This CDR3 comprises 20 residues. The germline gives CDR1 SGHVS, CDR2 FNYEAQ. V was cut by 5 bases and J by 2 bases, with 25 bases left in between. CDR3 loop: CASSLGLSLEGTTYNSPLHF. In DNA form, the CDR3 reads TGTGCCAGCAGCCTAGGCCTCTCGCTCGAGGGGACCACCTATAATTCACCCCTCCACTTT.

The CDR3 DNA reads TGCAGCGTTGACCAGGGGCCCGATCAGCCCCAGCATTTT. Protein product: CSVDQGPDQPQHF. J is TRBJ1-5 and V is TRBV29-1, with D possibly being TRBD1 (6 bases). The CDR3 sequence is 13 residues long. V dropped 3 bases and J dropped 5 bases, with 11 bases sitting between them. Looked up from germline, CDR1 is SQVTM and CDR2 is ANQGSEA. The full variable domain, in which reference TRBV29-1 and TRBJ1-5 provide the parts outside the CDR3, is SAVISQKPSRDICQRGTSLTIQCQVDSQVTMMFWYRQQPGQSLTLIATANQGSEATYESGFVIDKFPISRPNLTFSTLTVSNMSPEDSSIYLCSVDQGPDQPQHFGDGTRLSIL.

V and J are TRBV20-1 and TRBJ2-5; TRBD1 is a possible D gene (5 bases). Trimming stripped 0 bases from V and 4 bases from J, with 9 bases between. This CDR3 is 13 amino acids long. CDR1 and CDR2 from the germline V gene are DFQATT and SNEGSKA (reference sequence). The CDR3 DNA is TGCAGTGCTAGAGATCGGCAGGGAGAGACCCAGTACTTC. This translates into CSARDRQGETQYF.

This chain links TRBV3-1 with TRBJ1-5; 9 positions match TRBD1. V dropped 4 bases and J dropped 8; count of bases not matched to a gene: 6. CDR1 is LGHDT, CDR2 YNNKEL, per germline (reference sequence). The CDR3 has 14 residues. CDR3 sequence reads: CASSLTGGGEPQHF. In nucleotides, the CDR3 is TGTGCCAGCAGCCTTACAGGGGGCGGGGAGCCCCAGCATTTT.

This clonotype was observed at least ten times. The chain uses TRBV6-1 and TRBJ1-1; 9 bases map to TRBD1. The V segment lost 5 bases and the J segment 4 bases; nucleotides outside the gene matches: 14. This CDR3 contains 17 residues. Germline-derived CDR1 and CDR2 are MNHNS and SASEGT. CDR3 protein: CASSFEGQGEFGTEAFF. CDR3 coding DNA: TGTGCCAGCAGTTTCGAGGGACAGGGAGAATTCGGCACTGAAGCTTTCTTT.

J is TRBJ2-7 and V is TRBV5-4; D unclear. This CDR3 region has 14 residues. Germline CDR1 and CDR2: SGHNT and YYREEE (reference sequence). V was clipped by 1 base and J by 4 bases, with 12 bases between them. CDR3 coding DNA: TGTGCCAGCAGCTTGTGGGGTGCTGATTACGAGCAGTACTTC. Its translation is CASSLWGADYEQYF.

The chain uses TRBV3-1 and TRBJ2-5; 7 bases match TRBD2. Germline V gene sequence: CDR1 LGHDT, CDR2 YNNKEL (reference sequence). V was pared by 4 bases and J by 5 bases, with 7 bases of the junction left unmatched. This CDR3 spans 14 amino acids. The CDR3 region has the DNA TGTGCCAGCAGCCGACGCTCGCGGGGGGAGACCCAGTACTTC. It encodes CASSRRSRGETQYF.

This clonotype was counted a few times. V is TRBV30 and J is TRBJ1-4; weak D call: TRBD1 (5 bases). Per germline, CDR1 GTSNPN and CDR2 SVGIG (reference sequence). The CDR3 covers 14 residues. V lost 5 bases and J lost 2, with 12 bases in between. The CDR3 spells CAWSTGTTNEKLFF. The CDR3 DNA sequence: TGTGCCTGGTCGACCGGGACCACTAATGAAAAACTGTTTTTT.